Each of the 8 T cell receptor beta chains below was sequenced from the same sample in a study of T cell changes during pregnancy in multiple sclerosis. TCRdb keeps only in-frame clones here, not all; method: immunoSEQ multiplex PCR. Found here are 30,000 to 40,000 clones, 80% to 90% of them singletons; the top ten hold approximately 7.9%. Sequencing was performed on CD8+ T cells from peripheral blood mononuclear cells, taken before pregnancy. These receptors all come from a female donor with multiple sclerosis, enrolled in a pregnancy study.

V usage is TRBV28 and J usage is TRBJ2-1, with 8 bases aligning to TRBD2. The germline V gene encodes CDR1 MDHEN and CDR2 SYDVKM. V lost 7 bases to trimming and J lost 9 bases; unmatched junction nucleotides: 14. The CDR3 covers 15 residues. The CDR3 nucleotides are TGTGCCAGCACCCACGGTCCCCTCGGGGGGGGTGAGCAGTTCTTC. This codes for CASTHGPLGGGEQFF.

This chain joins TRBV18 and TRBJ2-1; D possibly corresponds to TRBD1 (5 bases). V lost 3 bases and J lost 6, with 12 bases in between. Germline CDR1 KGHSH, CDR2 LQKENI. There are 14 residues in the CDR3. This chain's CDR3 is CASSPPGAVNEQFF. DNA of the CDR3: TGTGCCAGCTCACCCCCTGGGGCAGTCAATGAGCAGTTCTTC.

J is TRBJ2-2 and V is TRBV2; 8 positions agree with TRBD1. Losses at the gene ends were 6 bases for V and 5 bases for J; bases not matched to a gene: 11. The CDR3 is 16 residues long. Per germline, CDR1 SNHLY and CDR2 FYNNEI. The CDR3 nucleotides are TGTGCCAGCAGCGACTCCGGGACAGGTCTGACCGGGGAGCTGTTTTTT. Its translation: CASSDSGTGLTGELFF.

The J gene is TRBJ1-5, the V gene TRBV9, with 7 bases fitting TRBD1. V gave up 4 bases and J gave up 7 bases; unmatched junction bases: 11. CDR1 is SGDLS and CDR2 is YYNGEE in the germline V gene. The CDR3 has 15 amino acids. The CDR3 region has the DNA TGTGCCAGCAGCCCGACAGGGAATAGTTGGCAGCCCCAGCATTTT. Protein: CASSPTGNSWQPQHF.

The V and J genes are TRBV4-3 and TRBJ1-1; maybe TRBD1 (5 bases). This CDR3 comprises 15 residues. CDR1 LGHNA and CDR2 YSLEER come from the germline V gene. V lost 0 bases and J lost 1, with 9 bases in between. CDR3 residues: CASSQDGQGNTEAFF. The DNA for the CDR3 is TGCGCCAGCAGCCAAGACGGGCAGGGGAACACTGAAGCTTTCTTT.

The J gene is TRBJ1-1, the V gene TRBV19, with no clear D. V lost 1 base and J 0 bases, leaving 3 bases between the germline ends. The CDR3 sequence is 13 residues long. Germline CDR1 LNHDA, CDR2 SQIVND (reference sequence). The DNA of the CDR3 is TGTGCCAGTAGTATAGGAGTGAACACTGAAGCTTTCTTT. Translation: CASSIGVNTEAFF. Filled out from reference TRBV19 and TRBJ1-1, the complete variable domain reads DGGITQSPKYLFRKEGQNVTLSCEQNLNHDAMYWYRQDPGQGLRLIYYSQIVNDFQKGDIAEGYSVSREKKESFPLTVTSAQKNPTAFYLCASSIGVNTEAFFGQGTRLTVV.

This clone has just one count. The chain combines TRBV28 with TRBJ2-5; 11 bases line up with TRBD2. CDR1 and CDR2 (germline): MDHEN, SYDVKM. The V and J ends lost 6 bases and 5 bases, in that order; junction bases with no gene match: 5. The CDR3 spans 14 residues. CDR3 amino acids: CASRTSGSYETQYF. In DNA form, the CDR3 reads TGTGCCAGCAGAACTAGCGGGAGTTATGAGACCCAGTACTTC.

The chain carries TRBV28 and TRBJ2-7; tentative D call: TRBD1 (6 bases). The CDR3 is made up of 13 amino acids. The V gene lost 1 base and the J gene lost 4 bases, with 8 bases spanning the gap. Germline V gene sequence: CDR1 MDHEN, CDR2 SYDVKM. CDR3 sequence: CASSLLGGYEQYF. The CDR3 DNA sequence: TGTGCCAGCAGTTTATTAGGGGGTTACGAGCAGTACTTC.